The T cell receptor (beta chain) under discussion was sequenced for a study of cytomegalovirus exposure and HLA in healthy donors. Germline V gives CDR1 SGHVS, CDR2 FQNEAQ. This CDR3 is 15 amino acids long. With 4 bases removed from V and 5 bases from J, the gap between germline ends came to 17 bases. Primers: 60 Vbeta forward and 13 Jbeta reverse. Sequencing used immunoSEQ multiplex PCR; TCRdb keeps in-frame clones, though not all of them. This table holds hundreds of thousands of clones, 65% to 85% found once. This rearrangement joins TRBV7-8 to TRBJ1-2; D is perhaps TRBD1 (5 bases). The sample comprised PBMCs. This sequence originates from a boy between 2 and 10 years old in good health and CMV-seronegative. In DNA, the CDR3 is TGTGCCAGCAGCTCCGTGGATGGGGCCCCTTATGGCTACACCTTC. Amino acid sequence: CASSSVDGAPYGYTF.